This TCR beta chain is drawn from a study of cytomegalovirus exposure and HLA in healthy donors. Study details: In a later analysis, the roughly 120 validation repertoires were reported to have used the same platform as the roughly 670 first-cohort repertoires. Points from the study as a whole: Among the CMV-associated chains, a few were confirmed in vitro as specific for CMV antigens. Cytomegalovirus status was reportedly diagnosed by the classifier with high sensitivity and specificity.

The CDR3 length is 15 residues. The germline gives CDR1 SGDLS, CDR2 YYNGEE. V was pared by 2 bases and J by 1 base, with 12 bases between. This clone was counted a single time. The antigen remains undetermined. The table came from immunoSEQ multiplex PCR; TCRdb's copy has only in-frame clones and leaves some out. This sample carries more than 110,000 clones, almost 90% of them seen once, and the ten largest clones take approximately 8%. The donors were members of the roughly 120-subject validation cohort (separate from the roughly 670-subject first cohort). This rearrangement joins TRBV9 to TRBJ1-1; no reliable D call. Input material: PBMCs. This receptor was taken from a woman between 18 and 29 years old in good health and CMV-seropositive. DNA of the CDR3: TGTGCCAGCAGCGTGGCGGCCCATGCGAACACTGAAGCTTTCTTT. Encoded protein: CASSVAAHANTEAFF.